The present T cell receptor (beta chain) was sequenced within a study of preoperative IRX-2 immunotherapy in early breast cancer. Profiling relied on immunoSEQ multiplex PCR, and the TCRdb table lists in-frame clones only, not all of them. Among 35,000 to 45,000 clones, around 77% were seen once, and the ten largest hold 1.2%. Treatment specified: preoperative locoregional IRX-2 cytokine immunotherapy. Trimming stripped 4 bases from V and 3 bases from J, with 14 bases between. Looked up from germline, CDR1 is SGHRS and CDR2 is YFSETQ. This CDR3 region has 14 residues. The J gene is TRBJ2-7, the V gene TRBV5-1, with D possibly matching TRBD1 (7 bases). This TCR derives from a human donor with breast cancer. Sequencing was performed on tumor tissue, taken after IRX-2 immunotherapy. In DNA, the CDR3 is TGCGCCAGCAGCACAGGACAGGAGGGCTACGAGCAGTACTTC. Translation: CASSTGQEGYEQYF.